This TCR beta chain originates from a study of tumor and adjacent non-tumor tissue in lung cancer. Looking at the study overall: Patients comprised roughly 12 adenocarcinoma, a couple of squamous cell carcinoma and 1 small cell lung cancer. Study observations and caveats: In normal lung, the top 100 clones were significantly more dominant than in tumor.

Points on this clonotype: Antigen: not known. With a much larger clone just one base away, this may be a read error.

The CDR3 is 15 amino acids. Germline V CDR1 and CDR2: MNHNS, SASEGT. Losses at the gene ends were 10 bases for V and 1 base for J; bases not matched to a gene: 7. This sample's RNA came from whole unsorted tissue. Chemotherapy-naive patients with new lung cancer underwent thoracic surgery in China, August–late 2014. TCRbeta libraries were built with three rounds of nested PCR, modified from ARM-PCR. Using its own MiXCR run on the multiplex PCR reads, TCRdb lists one record per CDR3 protein. The sample lists approximately 150,000 distinct CDR3 sequences; roughly 70% were seen once. The clonotype was recovered from a man in his sixties with small cell lung cancer. The sample consisted of lung tumor tissue. The V gene is TRBV6-1, the J gene TRBJ2-6, with TRBD1 identical over 7 bases. The CDR3 protein is CATSPGGSGANVLTF. The CDR3 region has the DNA TGTGCCACGAGCCCAGGGGGTTCTGGGGCCAACGTCCTGACTTTC.